The 2 T cell receptor beta chains given below trace back to one sample, sequenced in a study of shared clonotypes between healthy human individuals. Libraries were prepared by immunoSEQ multiplex PCR; TCRdb keeps only in-frame clonotypes and omits some of them. Of 2 million to 2.5 million clones in the sample, 90% to 97% were seen once. The sample consisted of naive CD4+ T cells sorted from blood. The sample's subset: CD45RA+ positively selected. These receptors all come from a man younger than 30 in good health.

The genes are TRBV5-1 and TRBJ1-4; weak D call: TRBD1 (5 bases). The ends were cut back, 4 bases at V and 7 bases at J, with 17 bases in the middle. CDR1 is SGHRS, CDR2 YFSETQ, per germline. The CDR3 has 15 residues. This chain's CDR3 is CASSPGPGEGEKLFF. The CDR3 bases are TGCGCCAGCAGCCCGGGACCCGGGGAAGGTGAAAAACTGTTTTTT.

CDR3 sequence: CASSPLGQSNQPQHF. Written as DNA, the CDR3 is TGCGCCAGCAGCCCCCTGGGACAGAGCAATCAGCCCCAGCATTTT. This sequence joins TRBV5-1 and TRBJ1-5; TRBD1 agrees at 7 bases. The CDR3 has 15 residues. Germline lookup yields CDR1 SGHRS and CDR2 YFSETQ. V shed 4 bases and J 1 base; nucleotides not matched to a gene: 5.